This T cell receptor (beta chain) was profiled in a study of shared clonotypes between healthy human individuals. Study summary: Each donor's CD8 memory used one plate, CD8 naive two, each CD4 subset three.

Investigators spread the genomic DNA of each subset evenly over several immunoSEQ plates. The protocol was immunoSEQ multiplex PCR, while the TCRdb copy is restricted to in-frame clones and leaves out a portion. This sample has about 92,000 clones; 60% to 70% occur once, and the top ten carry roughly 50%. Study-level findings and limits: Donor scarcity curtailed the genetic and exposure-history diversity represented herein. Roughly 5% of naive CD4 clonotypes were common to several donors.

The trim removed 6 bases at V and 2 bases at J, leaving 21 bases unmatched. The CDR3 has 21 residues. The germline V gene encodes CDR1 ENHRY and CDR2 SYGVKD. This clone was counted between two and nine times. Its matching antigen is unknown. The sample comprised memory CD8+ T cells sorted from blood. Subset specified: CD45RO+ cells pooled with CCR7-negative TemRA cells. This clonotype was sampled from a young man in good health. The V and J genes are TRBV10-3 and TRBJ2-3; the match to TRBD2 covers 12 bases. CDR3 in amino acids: CAISASPLAGGQAINTDTQYF. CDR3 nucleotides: TGTGCCATCAGCGCCTCGCCACTAGCGGGAGGCCAAGCTATAAACACAGATACGCAGTATTTT.